The entry below gives a single TCR beta chain sequence along with its context. At sampling all donors were nominally healthy, likely with unrecorded immune exposures. This specimen belongs to a study of cytomegalovirus exposure and HLA in healthy donors. The CDR3 has 13 amino acids. Germline CDR1 is SQVTM and CDR2 is ANQGSEA. V lost 4 bases, J lost 8 bases, and 5 bases stayed unmatched. In the PCR, 60 Vbeta and 13 Jbeta primers were used. TCRdb keeps only in-frame clones here, not all; method: immunoSEQ multiplex PCR. The sample has some 71,000 clones; 70% are singletons. This chain connects TRBV29-1 to TRBJ2-1; 10 bases agree with TRBD2. This receptor was obtained from a woman in her 50s in good health and CMV-seropositive. The sequenced sample consisted of PBMCs. The CDR3 reads CSVASGSTDEQFF. As DNA, the CDR3 is TGCAGCGTTGCTAGCGGGAGTACGGATGAGCAGTTCTTC.